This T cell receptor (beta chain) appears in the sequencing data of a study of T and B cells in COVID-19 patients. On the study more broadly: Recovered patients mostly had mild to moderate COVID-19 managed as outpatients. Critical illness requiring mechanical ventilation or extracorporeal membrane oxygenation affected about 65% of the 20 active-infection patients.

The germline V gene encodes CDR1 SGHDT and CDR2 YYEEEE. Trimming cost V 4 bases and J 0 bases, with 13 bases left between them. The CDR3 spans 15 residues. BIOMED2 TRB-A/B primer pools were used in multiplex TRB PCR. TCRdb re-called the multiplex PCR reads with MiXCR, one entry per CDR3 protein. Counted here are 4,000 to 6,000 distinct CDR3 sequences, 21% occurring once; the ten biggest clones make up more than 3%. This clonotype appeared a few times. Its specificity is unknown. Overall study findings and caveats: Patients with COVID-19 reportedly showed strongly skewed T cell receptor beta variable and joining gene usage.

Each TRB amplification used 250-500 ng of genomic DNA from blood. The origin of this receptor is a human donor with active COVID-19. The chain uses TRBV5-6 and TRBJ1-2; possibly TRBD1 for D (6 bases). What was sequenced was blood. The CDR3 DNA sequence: TGTGCCAGCAGCCTCGGACAGAAACCTAACTATGGCTACACCTTC. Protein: CASSLGQKPNYGYTF.